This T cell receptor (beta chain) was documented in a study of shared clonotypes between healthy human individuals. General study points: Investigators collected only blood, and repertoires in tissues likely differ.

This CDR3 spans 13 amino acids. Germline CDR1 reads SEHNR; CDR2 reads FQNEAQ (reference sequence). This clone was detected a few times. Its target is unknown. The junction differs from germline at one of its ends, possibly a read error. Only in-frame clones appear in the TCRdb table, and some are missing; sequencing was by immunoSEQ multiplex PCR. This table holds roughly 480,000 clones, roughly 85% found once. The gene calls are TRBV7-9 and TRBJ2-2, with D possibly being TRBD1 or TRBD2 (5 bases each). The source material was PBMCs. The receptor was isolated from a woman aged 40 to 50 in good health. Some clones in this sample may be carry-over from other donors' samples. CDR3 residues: CASGLGVSGELFF. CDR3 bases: TGTGCCAGCGGCTTGGGGGTTTCCGGGGAGCTGTTTTTT.